These T cell receptor beta chains were read from a single sample in a study of T cells in Graves' hyperthyroidism and ophthalmopathy. TCRdb analysed the multiplex PCR reads with MiXCR anew, one entry per CDR3 protein. Here the sample spans some 360,000 distinct CDR3 sequences, over 11% being singletons. Specimen: blood. The origin of the receptors is a woman between 55 and 75 years old with Graves' hyperthyroidism. Each CDR3 is given with its conserved first and last residue. The D gene is left open where the match is weak. Clone size is stated in some rows and not others, as once, few, many or a class when expanded.

d_call	clone_size	v_call	cdr3_length	j_call	cdr3_nt	cdr3_aa
.	few	TRBV10-3	14	TRBJ2-6	TGTGCCATCAGAGACAGCTCTGGGGCCAACGTCCTGACTTTC	CAIRDSSGANVLTF
.	many	TRBV7-2	16	TRBJ2-4	TGTGCCAGCAGCTTAGACCTTGATGGAGCCAAAAACATTCAGTACTTC	CASSLDLDGAKNIQYF
.	few	TRBV7-9	14	TRBJ2-4	TGTGCCAGCAGCTCGCCTCTAGCCAAAAACATTCAGTACTTC	CASSSPLAKNIQYF
TRBD2	few	TRBV24-1	16	TRBJ2-7	TGTGCCACCTCCTCAGCCGGGACTAGCGGTTCCTACGAGCAGTACTTC	CATSSAGTSGSYEQYF
.	many	TRBV12-3/TRBV12-4	14	TRBJ1-3	TGTGCCAGCAGCCGCTCTGGACCGGGAAACACCATATATTTT	CASSRSGPGNTIYF
TRBD1	many	TRBV2	16	TRBJ2-5	TGTGCCAGCAATAAGCCGGGACAGGCAATAAGCGAGACCCAGTACTTC	CASNKPGQAISETQYF
TRBD1	many	TRBV6-2/TRBV6-3	13	TRBJ2-1	TGTGCCAGCAAGGGGACAGGGGACCATGAGCAGTTCTTC	CASKGTGDHEQFF
.	many	TRBV7-9	14	TRBJ1-1	TGTGCCAGCAGCAAGTACAGGGAGAACACTGAAGCTTTCTTT	CASSKYRENTEAFF
.	few	TRBV19	13	TRBJ1-2	TGTGCCAGTAGTATCGGGACGGGCTATGGCTACACCTTC	CASSIGTGYGYTF
TRBD1	.	TRBV4-1	19	TRBJ2-6	TGCGCCAGCAGCCGCCCACGACAGGGGACTGACTCTGGGGCCAACGTCCTGACTTTC	CASSRPRQGTDSGANVLTF
.	many	TRBV6-1	17	TRBJ2-2	TGTGCCAGCAGTGGAGGACAGGTCTTGGGGGGGTACGGGGAGCTGTTTTTT	CASSGGQVLGGYGELFF
.	many	TRBV30	13	TRBJ1-1	TGTGCCTGGAGTGTTCTCTCCGGCACTGAAGCTTTCTTT	CAWSVLSGTEAFF
TRBD2	.	TRBV5-8	15	TRBJ2-5	TGTGCCAGCAGCGAGGGACTAGCGGCCCGGGAGACCCAGTACTTC	CASSEGLAARETQYF
.	.	TRBV4-1	17	TRBJ2-6	TGCGCCAGCAGCCAAGAAATAGATTACTCTGGGGCCAACGTCCTGACTTTC	CASSQEIDYSGANVLTF
.	few	TRBV28	14	TRBJ2-7	TGTGCCAGCAGAGAAAACAGGGAACTCTACGAGCAGTACTTC	CASRENRELYEQYF
.	many	TRBV15	17	TRBJ1-3	TGTGCCACCACCCCGAGTTATCGGGAGAGCTCTGGAAACACCATATATTTT	CATTPSYRESSGNTIYF
.	.	TRBV11-2	14	TRBJ1-1	TGTGCCAGCCTGAGAGGGGTTACGAACACTGAAGCTTTCTTT	CASLRGVTNTEAFF
TRBD2	.	TRBV3-1	16	TRBJ2-1	TGTGCCAGCGGCCAGGGTAGACTAGCGGGAGGCCAGGAGCAGTTCTTC	CASGQGRLAGGQEQFF